The T cell receptor beta chain described here comes from a study of shared clonotypes between healthy human individuals (dated by TCRdb to about 2020). Describing the broader study: The cohort comprised two women and a few men aged 18 to 49 years. To increase sequencing depth and limit assay-specific biases, TCR repertoire library preparation and sequencing were carried out by different laboratories using diverse techniques. To estimate repertoire size and how much clonotypes are shared between individuals, the study performed deep sequencing of blood TCR repertoires from a few healthy adults. Per donor, leukapheresis produced somewhere between about 0.9 and 9.5 billion PBMCs. For each donor, three plates each were used for CD4 naive and CD4 memory, two plates were used for CD8 naive, and one plate was used for CD8 memory. Points the paper makes about the study in general: Because the study included a small number of donors, the genetic and exposure-history diversity represented was limited. Clonotypes shared by all four sorted-subset donors showed higher generation probabilities than non-shared clonotypes. Pairwise subsampling led to the expectation that sequencing depth would affect the degree of clonotype sharing among donors. Naive subsets generally had larger estimated clonotype richness than memory subsets did. Sampling was restricted to blood, and TCR repertoires in tissues likely differ from the TCR repertoires found in blood. About 5% of naive CD4, 3.5% of naive CD8, about 2.5% of memory CD4, and approximately 0.39% of memory CD8 clonotypes were shared across a few donors. Even with the large sequencing depth, rarefaction of the sorted-subset datasets indicated that sequencing was incomplete.

V is reduced by 2 bases and J by 3 bases, leaving a spacing of 10 bases between them. CDR1 MDHEN and CDR2 SYDVKM were looked up in the germline V gene. The cysteine opens and the phenylalanine closes a CDR3 of 14 amino acids. Solely the CDR3 DNA is kept, with 42 bases framed from the first base. Using the deep immunoSEQ assay, multiplex PCR amplified TCR CDR3 regions from genomic DNA. Genomic DNA extracted from each cell subset was distributed evenly over all wells of several immunoSEQ 96-well plates, and each plate served as one replicate. For sorted subsets, 200 to 250 ng of genomic DNA, equivalent to some 30,000 T cell genomes, went into each replicate PCR. Purified libraries were quantified with a Qubit 3.0 fluorometer, sized on a Bioanalyzer 2100, and re-quantified with the KAPA Library Quantification kit. Every immunoSEQ 96-well plate was sequenced on a separate single-read 150-cycle Illumina NextSeq 550 flow cell. The published analysis was carried out like this. The immunoSEQ output contained only junctional sequences without quality scores, so filtering could not match that applied to full-length reads. To assign V/J genes and CDR3, sequences were annotated using PyIR, a Python wrapper for IgBLAST v1.9, with IMGT germline references. Reads with weak V/J assignments (E-value above 1e-6), missing CDR3, stop codons, out-of-frame junctions, or ambiguous translated residues were removed. A V3J clonotype was defined by an identical inferred V gene, J gene, and CDR3 amino acid sequence. To compute the percentage overlap between repertoires, the number of shared unique clonotypes was divided by the size of the smaller repertoire. Three approaches were used to assess repertoire richness: RTK rarefaction, the Chao1 estimator, and Recon v2.1 estimates of unobserved clonotypes. For all TCRbeta clonotypes obtained by the gDNA method from several donors, generation probabilities were computed with OLGA. TCRdb's version of the immuneACCESS table is confined to in-frame rearrangements and falls short of the full clone set. An unresolved V gene accounts for under half of the shortfall where checked; the remainder is of unknown origin. V, J and clone size are taken as reported in that table, and D and trimming were inferred from the DNA itself. This sample is represented by 2 million to 2.5 million clones; about nine tenths of them were singletons. The ten largest clones capture 0.3% to 0.4% of the sample.

Notes on this clone: Its recognized antigen is unknown. No much larger clonotype is one base removed from it; base qualities were not supplied.

The donors were healthy, HIV-negative adults with no recently reported acute infections or vaccinations. Every donor was a Caucasian adult residing in Nashville, Tennessee, USA. CD4+ T cells were enriched by magnetic negative selection, after which naive cells were positively selected on CD45RA and the negative fraction was taken as the memory subset. Blood was obtained by leukapheresis, after which PBMCs were separated by Ficoll-Histopaque density gradient centrifugation and cryopreserved in liquid nitrogen vapor phase. Analytical flow cytometry was used to check the purity and quantity of every magnetically sorted T cell population. Genomic DNA was isolated from every sorted fraction and measured by UV absorbance on a Nanodrop 2000c.

The sequence links TRBV28 to TRBJ1-2, with no D gene named confidently. Sequences were obtained from naive CD4+ T cells from PBMCs. The sample's cell subset or site label, decoded: CD45RA+ positively selected. This TCR was sampled from a man aged 18 to 29 in good health. Some clones in this sample may be carry-over from other donors' samples. The DNA sequence is TGTGCCAGCAGTTTACGGGCAGATTACTATGGCTACACCTTC. This is translated as CASSLRADYYGYTF.